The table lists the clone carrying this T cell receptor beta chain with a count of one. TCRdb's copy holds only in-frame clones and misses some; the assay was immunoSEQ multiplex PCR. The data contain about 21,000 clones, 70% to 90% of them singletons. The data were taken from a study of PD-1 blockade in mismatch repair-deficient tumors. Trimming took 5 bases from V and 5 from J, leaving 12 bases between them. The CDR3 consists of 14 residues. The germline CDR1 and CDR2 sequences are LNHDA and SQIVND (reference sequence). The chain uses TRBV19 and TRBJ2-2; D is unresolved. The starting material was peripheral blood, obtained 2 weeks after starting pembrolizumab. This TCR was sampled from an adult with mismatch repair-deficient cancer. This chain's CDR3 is CASSLRSQTGELFF. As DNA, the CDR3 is TGTGCCAGTAGTCTCCGATCGCAGACCGGGGAGCTGTTTTTT.